This T cell receptor beta chain emerged from a study of blood T cell repertoires in COVID-19. In the original workflow: Reference gene primer amplification gave nucleated cell count estimates. The data were produced by immunoSEQ multiplex PCR, yet TCRdb's version contains in-frame clones alone and is incomplete. V and J calls and clone size are as listed in that table; D and trimming were resolved from the DNA. The sample contains 200,000 to 250,000 clones, around 90% of which appear only once. Donors in Cohort 3 counted as recovered after two negative PCRs, clearance, or symptom resolution. The V gene's germline CDR1 is LNHDA and CDR2 SQIVND (reference sequence). V was shortened by 7 bases and J by 7 bases, with 17 bases between the two germline ends. CDR3 length equals 14 residues.

The specimen was PBMCs or T cells enriched from blood (not recorded which). This TCR derives from a woman younger than 35 who had recovered from COVID-19. This chain connects TRBV19 to TRBJ1-5; D unresolved. The CDR3 loop reads CASNPDRRYQPQHF. CDR3 DNA: TGTGCCAGTAACCCGGACCGGAGGTACCAGCCCCAGCATTTT.